This T cell receptor beta chain originates from a study of OX40 agonist ivuxolimab in advanced cancers. Broadly, across the study: Ivuxolimab, which targeted the costimulatory receptor OX40 (CD134), was an agonistic, fully human IgG2 monoclonal antibody. Of the approximately 50 dose-escalation patients, hepatocellular carcinoma was present in roughly 19, melanoma in roughly 15, renal cell carcinoma in 9 and head and neck cancer in 9. A male proportion of roughly 80% and a mean age of roughly 55 years, ranging from about 23 to 90, were recorded for the dose-escalation cohort. The point of sequencing TCRbeta in the periphery was to test whether ivuxolimab changed TCR sequence diversity and drove clonal T-cell expansion. Intravenous ivuxolimab was administered to patients every 2 weeks at six dose levels: 0.01, 0.1, 0.3, 1.5, 3 and 10 mg/kg. Prior anti-PD-1, anti-PD-L1 or anti-CTLA-4 therapy was permitted, and approximately 42% of dose-escalation patients had received checkpoint inhibitors. Partial responses occurred in three dose-escalation patients: two with cutaneous melanoma and one with hepatocellular carcinoma. The paper covers the monotherapy dose-escalation part of the phase I ivuxolimab trial, which included N ≈ 50 patients.

The research as a whole found: Clonal expansion of both CD4+ and CD8+ blood T cells was observed from baseline to week 6 at doses 0.1 to 3.0 mg/kg. After ivuxolimab, CD8+ T cells had more expanded clones than CD4+ T cells on average. In the 0.1-3.0 mg/kg groups, partial responders were among the patients with the lowest normalized peripheral clonal expansion, particularly in CD8+ T cells. Low levels of normalized T-cell clonal expansion were also seen in some patients who did not respond. Antigen specificity was not determined for the clonally expanded peripheral T cells.

The CDR3, cysteine through phenylalanine, is 14 amino acids long. The kept DNA is CDR3 alone, 42 bases in frame from the first base. Trimmed from V: 4 bases; trimmed from J: 3 bases; junction bases lacking a gene match: 5. The germline V gene (reference sequence) sets CDR1 to LNHDA and CDR2 to SQIVND. To sequence the TCRbeta CDR3 region, genomic DNA was isolated from the sorted cells. The immunoSEQ Assay was used for sequencing of TCRbeta CDR3 regions. TCRdb holds this immuneACCESS table with in-frame rearrangements only. Some clones are missing; in checked studies, unresolved V genes explain under half, and the rest has no known cause. Recorded for this sample are tens of thousands of clones; roughly 90% of them occurred a single time. The ten largest clones take up more than 4.5% of the sample. The trial excluded patients who had a history of autoimmune disease or were on systemic immunosuppression. Peripheral blood for TCR sequencing was collected from all dose cohorts at baseline, on cycle 4 day 1, and on cycle 7 day 1. The samples were taken from a phase I, first-in-human, multicenter, open-label dose-escalation trial of ivuxolimab. Adults with locally advanced or metastatic melanoma, renal cell carcinoma, hepatocellular carcinoma or head and neck squamous cell carcinoma were enrolled in the trial. Before TCR sequencing, CD4+ and CD8+ T cells were separately sorted from peripheral blood.

Points on this clone: There is no known antigen for this receptor. Base qualities are missing; no much larger clone stands one base away.

This specimen was CD4+ or CD8+ T cells sorted from blood, taken in a trial of the OX40 agonist ivuxolimab. The receptor was isolated from an adult with an advanced solid tumor such as melanoma, head and neck, liver or kidney cancer. The sequence joins TRBV19 to TRBJ2-7; TRBD1 matches 8 bases in the middle. The DNA sequence is TGTGCCAGTAGTAGAGGACAGGGAGACTACGAGCAGTACTTC. Translation gives CASSRGQGDYEQYF.